This T cell receptor beta chain was observed in a study of massively parallel sequencing of T cell beta chains (dated by TCRdb to about 2009). Regarding the study in general: The study profiled human TCR beta CDR3 diversity in peripheral blood using 5'-RACE, Illumina short-read sequencing and a dedicated short-read assembly strategy.

Trimming removed 7 bases from V and 7 bases from J, leaving 13 bases between the germline ends. From the cysteine up to the phenylalanine, the CDR3 has a length of 13 residues. The CDR3 DNA has 39 bases and is translated from base 1. As encoded in the germline V gene, CDR1 is MNHEY while CDR2 is SVGEGT. The paper's findings and limits, for the study overall: Preferential PCR amplification of some TRBV and TRBJ sequences may have skewed the reported gene usage frequencies. A single sequence read was the only support for most clonotypes (about 60% of the roughly 35,000), which could in principle inflate the apparent diversity. Since the RNA was pooled from many donors, the results capture clonotype abundance averaged across the population rather than the repertoire of any individual. A unique TRBV gene could be assigned to only around 23,000 (approximately 67%) of the clonotypes. Subsampling showed clonotype counts rising linearly with read number, indicating sequencing depth was far from saturation. Among around 32,000 distinct clonotypes, single-copy clonotypes made up 65.3% of clonotypes but only 15% to 20% of assemblies. Usage of TRBV genes spanned from 0.0085% to 0.01% for TRBV17 up to about 25% for TRBV20-1, while TRBJ usage spanned from around 1.5% for TRBJ2-6 up to roughly 17% for TRBJ2-1. The length of CDR3 beta varied from 21 to 81 nucleotides, with the peak at 45 nucleotides.

Sequencer: Illumina Genome Analyzer II. A RACE product of about 520 bp was obtained after two rounds of nested PCR with TRBC1/TRBC2-specific primers and was gel-purified. First-strand cDNA was made with a TRBC-specific primer plus a template-switching oligonucleotide, which provided a 5' anchor for RACE. Because the RACE amplicon was too long for direct short-read sequencing, the RACE amplicon was concatemerized by ligation and sheared by sonication. PAGE was used to isolate a size fraction of 100 to 300 bp, and that fraction then underwent shotgun sequencing on the Illumina platform. Separate runs on an Illumina GAII yielded 18.8 million 36-nt reads and 21.7 million 50-nt single-end reads. In the authors' own workflow: iSSAKE, run with parameters -m 15, -o 2 and -r 0.7, was used to assemble the pooled about 41,000,000 reads. Seeds for the de novo CDR3 beta assemblies came from reads aligning to the ends of Ensembl TRBV gene predictions that carried unmatched junctional bases. Clonotype abundance was estimated from the count of matching assembled contigs rather than from raw read depth. Of the assembled clonotypes, roughly 2,100 (5.9%) were found to have in-frame stop codons and were removed, so that around 35,000 productive clonotypes were retained. Of the roughly 270 unique TCR sequences obtained by Sanger sequencing of cloned RACE products, 69% were also present in the Illumina assembly. TCRdb applied fastp at Q25 and MiXCR to the public reads, then kept only in-frame beta chains. Rows are combined by CDR3 protein, so each entry shows the most common genes and DNA. The V and J calls come from TCRdb's annotation, not from the publication. The sample profile shows 4,000 to 4,500 distinct CDR3 sequences; over 35% of them were found once. The ten largest clonotypes hold under 3% of the sample.

All donors in the pool were aged 18 to 40 years, and the pool included 380 or so males and approximately 160 females. From 150 to 200 liters of pooled peripheral blood, peripheral leukocyte polyA+ RNA was isolated. For starting material, the researchers used a commercial mRNA preparation made from normal human peripheral blood leukocytes pooled across several hundred individuals. About this clonotype: What antigen it recognizes has not been identified. It has no much larger one-base neighbor in the sample; base qualities were not kept.

The clonotype was recovered from a pool of human donors in good health; the sample was commercial RNA pooled from many donors. Recombination connected TRBV6-2 or TRBV6-3 to TRBJ1-4; a weak D assignment points to TRBD1 (5 bases agree). Material: commercial RNA from peripheral blood pooled from many donors. The nucleotide sequence reads TGTGCCAGCACTGGGGGGGTTGGTGAAAAACTGTTTTTT. This is translated as CASTGGVGEKLFF.